The text below deals with one T cell receptor beta chain. The antigen is undetermined. These data originate in a study of vaccination and CD4 T cells after COVID-19. V lost 5 bases, J lost 5 bases, and 10 bases lay in between. Looked up from germline, CDR1 is GTSNPN and CDR2 is SVGIG (reference sequence). This CDR3 is 11 amino acids long. Treatment indicated: roughly 10-day PBMC culture with coronavirus spike peptide pools or control peptides (ViraFEST assay). Sequencing of DNA taken from cultured CD4+ T cells relied on the Oncomine TCR Beta short-read assay. TCRdb analysed the PCR reads with MiXCR anew, one entry per CDR3 protein. The table lists 7,000 to 9,500 distinct CDR3 sequences, 60% of them singletons.

V and J are TRBV30 and TRBJ2-7, with no clear D. This clonotype was sampled from a human donor with COVID-19. The sequences come from cultured CD4+ T cells from blood, collected after SARS-CoV-2 vaccination. The CDR3 protein is CAWGSDDEQYF. The DNA of the CDR3 is TGTGCCTGGGGGTCCGACGACGAGCAGTACTTC.